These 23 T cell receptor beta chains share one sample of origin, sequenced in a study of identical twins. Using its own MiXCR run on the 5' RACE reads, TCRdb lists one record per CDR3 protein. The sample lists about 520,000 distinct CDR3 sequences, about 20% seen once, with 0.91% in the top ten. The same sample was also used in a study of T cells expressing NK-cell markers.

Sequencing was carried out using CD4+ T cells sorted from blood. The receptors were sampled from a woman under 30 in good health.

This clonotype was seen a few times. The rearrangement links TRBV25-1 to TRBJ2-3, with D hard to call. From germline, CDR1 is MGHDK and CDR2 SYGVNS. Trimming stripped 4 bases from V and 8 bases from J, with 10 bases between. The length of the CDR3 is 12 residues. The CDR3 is CASSASTGTQYF. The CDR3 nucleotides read TGTGCCAGCAGTGCTAGTACGGGTACGCAGTATTTT.

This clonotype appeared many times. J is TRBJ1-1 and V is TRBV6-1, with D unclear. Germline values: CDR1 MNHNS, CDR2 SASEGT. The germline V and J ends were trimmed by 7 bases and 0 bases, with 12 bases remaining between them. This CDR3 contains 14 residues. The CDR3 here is CASNPRTMNTEAFF. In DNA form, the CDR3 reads TGTGCCAGCAACCCGCGCACAATGAACACTGAAGCTTTCTTT.

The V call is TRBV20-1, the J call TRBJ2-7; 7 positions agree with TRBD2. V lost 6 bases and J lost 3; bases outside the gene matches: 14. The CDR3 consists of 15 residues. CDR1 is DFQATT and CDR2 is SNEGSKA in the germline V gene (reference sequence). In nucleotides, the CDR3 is TGCAGTGCCCAGGGCGTGTCTAGCGGTAACTACGAGCAGTACTTC. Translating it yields CSAQGVSSGNYEQYF.

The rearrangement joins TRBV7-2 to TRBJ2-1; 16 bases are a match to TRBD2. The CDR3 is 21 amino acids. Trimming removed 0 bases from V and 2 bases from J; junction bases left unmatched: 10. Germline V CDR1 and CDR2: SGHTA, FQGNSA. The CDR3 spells CASSLAPGLAGGTPTYNEQFF. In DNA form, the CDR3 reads TGTGCCAGCAGCTTAGCTCCGGGACTAGCGGGGGGGACCCCAACCTACAATGAGCAGTTCTTC. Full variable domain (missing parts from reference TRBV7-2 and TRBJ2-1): GAGVSQSPSNKVTEKGKDVELRCDPISGHTALYWYRQSLGQGLEFLIYFQGNSAPDKSGLPSDRFSAERTGGSVSTLTIQRTQQEDSAVYLCASSLAPGLAGGTPTYNEQFFGPGTRLTVL.

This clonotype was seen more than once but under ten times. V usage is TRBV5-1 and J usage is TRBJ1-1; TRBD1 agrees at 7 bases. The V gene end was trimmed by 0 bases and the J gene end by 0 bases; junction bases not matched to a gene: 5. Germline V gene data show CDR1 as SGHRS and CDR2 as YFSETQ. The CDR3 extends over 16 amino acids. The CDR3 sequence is CASSLVGGTVNTEAFF. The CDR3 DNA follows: TGCGCCAGCAGCTTGGTGGGAGGGACAGTGAACACTGAAGCTTTCTTT.

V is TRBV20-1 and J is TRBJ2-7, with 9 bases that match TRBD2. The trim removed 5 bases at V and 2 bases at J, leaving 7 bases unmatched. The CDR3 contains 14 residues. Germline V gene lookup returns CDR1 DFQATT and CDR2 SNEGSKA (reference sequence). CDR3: CSAAPSGTTYEQYF. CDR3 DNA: TGCAGTGCTGCCCCTAGCGGGACCACCTACGAGCAGTACTTC.

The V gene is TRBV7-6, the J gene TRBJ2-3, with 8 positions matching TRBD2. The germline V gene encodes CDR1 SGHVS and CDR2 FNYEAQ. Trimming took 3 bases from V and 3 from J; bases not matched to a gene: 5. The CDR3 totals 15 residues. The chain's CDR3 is CASSFTGTRTDTQYF. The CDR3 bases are TGTGCCAGCAGCTTCACCGGGACTAGAACAGATACGCAGTATTTT.

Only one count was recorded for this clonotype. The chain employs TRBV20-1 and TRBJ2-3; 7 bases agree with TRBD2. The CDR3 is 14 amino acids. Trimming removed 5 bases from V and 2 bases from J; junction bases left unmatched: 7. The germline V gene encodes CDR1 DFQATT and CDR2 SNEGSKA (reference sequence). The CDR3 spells CSALAVTDTDTQYF. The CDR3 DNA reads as TGCAGTGCTCTAGCGGTTACCGACACAGATACGCAGTATTTT.

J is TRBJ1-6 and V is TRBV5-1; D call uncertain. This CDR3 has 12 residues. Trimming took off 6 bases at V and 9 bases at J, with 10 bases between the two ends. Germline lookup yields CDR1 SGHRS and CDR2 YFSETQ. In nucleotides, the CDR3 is TGCGCCAGCAACGATTCAGGTTCACCCCTCCACTTT. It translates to CASNDSGSPLHF.

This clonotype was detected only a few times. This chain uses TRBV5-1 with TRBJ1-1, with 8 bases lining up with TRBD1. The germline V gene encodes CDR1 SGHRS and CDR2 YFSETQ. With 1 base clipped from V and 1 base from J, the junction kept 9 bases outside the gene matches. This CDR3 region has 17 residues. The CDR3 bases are TGCGCCAGCAGCTTGAGAGCTAATCAGGGGGCGAACACTGAAGCTTTCTTT. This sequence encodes CASSLRANQGANTEAFF.

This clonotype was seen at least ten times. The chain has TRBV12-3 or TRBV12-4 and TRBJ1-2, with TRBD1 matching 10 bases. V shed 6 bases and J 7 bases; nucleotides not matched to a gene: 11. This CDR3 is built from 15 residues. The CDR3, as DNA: TGTGCCAGCAGCGGTCCCGGGACAGGGGCTCGTGGCTACACCTTC. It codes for CASSGPGTGARGYTF.

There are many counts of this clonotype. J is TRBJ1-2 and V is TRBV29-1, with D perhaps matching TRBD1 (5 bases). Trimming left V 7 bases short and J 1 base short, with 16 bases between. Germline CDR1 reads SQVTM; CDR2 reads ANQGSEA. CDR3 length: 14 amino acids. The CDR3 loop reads CSAKHLGRNYGYTF. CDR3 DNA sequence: TGCAGCGCCAAACACCTGGGACGTAACTATGGCTACACCTTC.

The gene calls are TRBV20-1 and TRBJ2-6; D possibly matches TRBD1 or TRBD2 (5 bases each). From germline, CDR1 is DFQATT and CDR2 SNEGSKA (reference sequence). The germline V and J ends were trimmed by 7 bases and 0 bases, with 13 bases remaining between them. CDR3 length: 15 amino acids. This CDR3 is CSGTGANSGANVLTF. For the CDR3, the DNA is TGCAGTGGAACCGGGGCAAACTCTGGGGCCAACGTCCTGACTTTC.

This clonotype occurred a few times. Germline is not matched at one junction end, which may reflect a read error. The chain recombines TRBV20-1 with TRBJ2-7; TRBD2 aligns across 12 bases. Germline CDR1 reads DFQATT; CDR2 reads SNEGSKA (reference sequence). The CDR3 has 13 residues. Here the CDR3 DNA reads TGCAGTGCTGGAGACCTAGCGGGAGGGAAGCAGTACTTC. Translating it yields CSAGDLAGGKQYF.

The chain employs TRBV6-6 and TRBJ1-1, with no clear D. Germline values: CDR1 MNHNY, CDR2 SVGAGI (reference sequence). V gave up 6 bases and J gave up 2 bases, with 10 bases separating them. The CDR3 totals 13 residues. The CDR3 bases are TGTGCCAGCAGGCCCGAACCTAACACTGAAGCTTTCTTT. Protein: CASRPEPNTEAFF.

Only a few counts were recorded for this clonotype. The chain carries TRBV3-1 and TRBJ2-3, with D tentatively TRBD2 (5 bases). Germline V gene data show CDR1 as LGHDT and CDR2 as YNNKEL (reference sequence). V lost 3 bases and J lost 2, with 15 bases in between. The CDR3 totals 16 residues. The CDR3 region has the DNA TGTGCCAGCAGCCACGGGGTCAGCTTCCTCACAGATACGCAGTATTTT. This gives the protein CASSHGVSFLTDTQYF.

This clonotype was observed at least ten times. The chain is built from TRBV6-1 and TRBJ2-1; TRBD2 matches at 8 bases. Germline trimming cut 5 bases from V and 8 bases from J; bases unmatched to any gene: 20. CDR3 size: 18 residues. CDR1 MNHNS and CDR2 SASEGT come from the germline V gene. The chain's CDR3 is CASSRTAFSGKPRYEQFF. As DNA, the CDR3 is TGTGCCAGCAGTCGGACTGCATTTAGCGGGAAGCCTCGGTATGAGCAGTTCTTC.

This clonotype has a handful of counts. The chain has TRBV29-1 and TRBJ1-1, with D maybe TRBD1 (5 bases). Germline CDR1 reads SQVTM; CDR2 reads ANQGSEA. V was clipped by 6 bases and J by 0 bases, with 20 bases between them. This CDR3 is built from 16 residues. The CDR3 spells CSVTLRATNLNTEAFF. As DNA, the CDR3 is TGCAGCGTCACTCTCAGGGCGACCAACCTGAACACTGAAGCTTTCTTT. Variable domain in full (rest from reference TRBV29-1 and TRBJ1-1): SAVISQKPSRDICQRGTSLTIQCQVDSQVTMMFWYRQQPGQSLTLIATANQGSEATYESGFVIDKFPISRPNLTFSTLTVSNMSPEDSSIYLCSVTLRATNLNTEAFFGQGTRLTVV.

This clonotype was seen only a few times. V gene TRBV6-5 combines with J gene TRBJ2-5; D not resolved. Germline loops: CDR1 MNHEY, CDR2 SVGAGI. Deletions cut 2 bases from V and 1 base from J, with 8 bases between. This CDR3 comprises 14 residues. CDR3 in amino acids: CASSYVGSQETQYF. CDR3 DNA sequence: TGTGCCAGCAGTTACGTTGGCAGCCAAGAGACCCAGTACTTC.

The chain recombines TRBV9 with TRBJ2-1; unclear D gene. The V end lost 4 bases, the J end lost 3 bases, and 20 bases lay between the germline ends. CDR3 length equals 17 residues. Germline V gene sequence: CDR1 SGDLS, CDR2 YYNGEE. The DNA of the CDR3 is TGTGCCAGCAGCTTATTAACCGCGGCAGCTGGCTACAATGAGCAGTTCTTC. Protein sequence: CASSLLTAAAGYNEQFF. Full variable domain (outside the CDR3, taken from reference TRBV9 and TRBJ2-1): DSGVTQTPKHLITATGQRVTLRCSPRSGDLSVYWYQQSLDQGLQFLIQYYNGEERAKGNILERFSAQQFPDLHSELNLSSLELGDSALYFCASSLLTAAAGYNEQFFGPGTRLTVL.

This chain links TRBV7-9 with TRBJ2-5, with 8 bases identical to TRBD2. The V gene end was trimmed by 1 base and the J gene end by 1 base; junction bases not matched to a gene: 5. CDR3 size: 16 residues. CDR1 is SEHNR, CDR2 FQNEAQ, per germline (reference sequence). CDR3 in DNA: TGTGCCAGCAGCTTAGGAGGGGCGGGAGGCCAAGAGACCCAGTACTTC. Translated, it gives CASSLGGAGGQETQYF.

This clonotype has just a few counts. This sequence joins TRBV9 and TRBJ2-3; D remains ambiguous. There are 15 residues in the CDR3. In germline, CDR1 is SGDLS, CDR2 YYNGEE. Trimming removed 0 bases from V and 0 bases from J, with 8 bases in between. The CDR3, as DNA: TGTGCCAGCAGCGTAGGACACACTAGCACAGATACGCAGTATTTT. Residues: CASSVGHTSTDTQYF.

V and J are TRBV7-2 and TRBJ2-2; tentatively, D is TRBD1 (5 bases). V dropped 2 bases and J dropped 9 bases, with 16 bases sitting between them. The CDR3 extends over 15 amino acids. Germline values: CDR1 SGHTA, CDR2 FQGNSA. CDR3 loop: CASSLPGLPRRELFF. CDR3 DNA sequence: TGTGCCAGCAGCTTACCAGGGCTGCCTCGCCGGGAGCTGTTTTTT.